Detailed here is one T cell receptor beta chain. This record comes from a study of blood T cell repertoires in COVID-19. The authors' processing: Nucleated cell number was recorded as an estimate derived from reference gene primer amplification. Generated by immunoSEQ multiplex PCR, the TCRdb table keeps only in-frame clones and is missing some. That table gives V, J and clone size, and the DNA gave D and trimming. The table lists some 150,000 clones, roughly 84% of them singletons, with roughly 6.2% in the top ten. No more than 2 weeks before study entry, exposed participants had met a case of COVID-19. Germline V gene data show CDR1 as MGHRA and CDR2 as YSYEKL. Trimming left V 0 bases short and J 4 bases short, with 13 bases between. The length of the CDR3 is 16 residues.

The genes are TRBV4-1 and TRBJ1-5, with unresolved D. This clonotype was obtained from a woman aged 50 to 60 who had been exposed to COVID-19. Source material: PBMCs or T cells enriched from blood (not recorded which). The CDR3 loop reads CASSQDEAAKNQPQHF. For the CDR3, the DNA is TGCGCCAGCAGCCAAGATGAGGCAGCCAAAAATCAGCCCCAGCATTTT.